Listed here is a single TCR beta chain. The data were taken from a study of blood T cell repertoires in COVID-19. Only in-frame clones appear in the TCRdb table, and some are missing; sequencing was by immunoSEQ multiplex PCR. The sample lists about 230,000 clones, about nine tenths seen once, with 11% in the top ten. The CDR3 is 15 residues long. Germline-derived CDR1 and CDR2 are SEHNR and FQNEAQ (reference sequence). Trimming removed 5 bases from V and 4 bases from J; junction bases left unmatched: 5. The sample consisted of peripheral blood. This clonotype originated in a man aged 50-60 years with COVID-19, enrolled during active disease. The chain is built from TRBV7-9 and TRBJ2-3; 11 bases fit TRBD1. The CDR3 is CASSPGTGGSDTQYF. The CDR3 coding sequence is TGTGCCAGCAGCCCCGGGACAGGGGGATCAGATACGCAGTATTTT.